This T cell receptor beta chain was captured in a study of CD8 T cells in ankylosing spondylitis. Overall study results and limits: For ankylosing spondylitis blood, a TCR beta motif of seven to nine highly homologous variants appeared characteristic. Enrichment of disease-linked clones was reportedly significant in matched ankylosing spondylitis synovial fluid. Some motif variants had been reported before (in reactive arthritis synovial fluid and blood). A CD8+ phenotype characterized the disease-linked clones, which were relatively rare in peripheral blood.

The CDR3 length is 15 residues. The germline gives CDR1 LGHNA, CDR2 YSLEER. Trimming removed 1 base from V and 4 bases from J; junction bases left unmatched: 4. As the method for making TCR beta libraries, quantitative 5'-RACE with molecular barcodes was used. TCRdb ran MiXCR on the 5' RACE reads and lists one entry per CDR3 protein. This repertoire shows roughly 700,000 distinct CDR3 sequences, under 20% found once; its top ten account for around 20%. This clonotype was seen many times. Antigen specificity is unknown. The chain joins TRBV4-3 to TRBJ2-1; the match to TRBD1 covers 7 bases. Sequenced sample: blood, either unsorted or a sorted T cell fraction (not recorded which). This TCR derives from a male donor with ankylosing spondylitis. DNA of the CDR3: TGCGCCAGCAGCCAAGGCAGGGGGAGTTACAATGAGCAGTTCTTC. Translation: CASSQGRGSYNEQFF.